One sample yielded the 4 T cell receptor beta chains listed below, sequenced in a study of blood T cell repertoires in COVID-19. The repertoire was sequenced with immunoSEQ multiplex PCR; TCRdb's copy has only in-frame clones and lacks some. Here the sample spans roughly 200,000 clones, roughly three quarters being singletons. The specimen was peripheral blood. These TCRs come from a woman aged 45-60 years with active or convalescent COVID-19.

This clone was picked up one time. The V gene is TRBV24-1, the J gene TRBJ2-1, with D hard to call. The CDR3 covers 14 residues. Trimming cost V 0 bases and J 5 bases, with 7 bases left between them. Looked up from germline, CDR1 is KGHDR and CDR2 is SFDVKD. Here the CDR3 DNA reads TGTGCCACCAGTGATTTGCCGAAGCACAATGAGCAGTTCTTC. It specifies CATSDLPKHNEQFF.

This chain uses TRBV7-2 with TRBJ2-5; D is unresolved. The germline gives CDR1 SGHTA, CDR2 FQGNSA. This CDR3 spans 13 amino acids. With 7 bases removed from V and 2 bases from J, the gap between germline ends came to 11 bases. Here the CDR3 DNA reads TGTGCCAGCACCCAAGCACTGCAAGAGACCCAGTACTTC. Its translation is CASTQALQETQYF.

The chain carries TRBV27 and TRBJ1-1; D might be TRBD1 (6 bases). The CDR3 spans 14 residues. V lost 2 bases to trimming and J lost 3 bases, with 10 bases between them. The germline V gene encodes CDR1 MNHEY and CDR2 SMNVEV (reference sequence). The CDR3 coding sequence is TGTGCCAGCAGTTTAAACAGGGCGGACACTGAAGCTTTCTTT. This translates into CASSLNRADTEAFF.

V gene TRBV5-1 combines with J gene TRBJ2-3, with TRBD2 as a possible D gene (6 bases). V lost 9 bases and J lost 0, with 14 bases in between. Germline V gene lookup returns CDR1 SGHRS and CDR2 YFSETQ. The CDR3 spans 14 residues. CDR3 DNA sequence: TGCGCCACCCGGGAGAACCCTAGCACAGATACGCAGTATTTT. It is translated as CATRENPSTDTQYF.